The rows below give T cell receptor beta chains drawn from one sample of a study of T cell responses to AZD1222 COVID-19 vaccine. The table came from immunoSEQ multiplex PCR; TCRdb's copy has only in-frame clones and leaves some out. The table lists approximately 160,000 clones, 94% of them singletons, with over 4.5% in the top ten. Sequences were derived from peripheral blood, sampled 28 days after the second AZD1222 dose. These receptors all stem from an adult who received the AZD1222 COVID-19 vaccine. Both conserved end residues are part of each CDR3. Each record gives: V gene, D gene, J gene, clone size, CDR3 DNA, CDR3 protein. A D gene is named only where the DNA matches it firmly. A clone size is listed for some rows: how often the clone was seen (once, few, many), or a class if it is expanded.

>TRBV12-3/TRBV12-4|NA|TRBJ1-5|NA
TGTGCCAGCCGCGACGGTAATCAGCCCCAGCATTTT
CASRDGNQPQHF
>TRBV9|NA|TRBJ1-2|NA
TGTGCCAGCAGGGGGACGGATCGGTATGGCTACACCTTC
CASRGTDRYGYTF
>TRBV7-6|NA|TRBJ2-7|NA
TGTGCCAGCAGCAATCCGGAGGGGGGAATCTACGAGCAGTACTTC
CASSNPEGGIYEQYF
>TRBV4-1|NA|TRBJ2-3|once
TGCGCCAGCAGCCAAGAGTATACGCAGCCCGAAGGAGATACGCAGTATTTT
CASSQEYTQPEGDTQYF
>TRBV7-9|NA|TRBJ1-4|NA
TGTGCCAGCAGCTTAGTTGCAGGTTTAGGAAAACTGTTTTTT
CASSLVAGLGKLFF
>TRBV9|NA|TRBJ1-2|NA
TGTGCCAGCAGCGCCGACCCGGTTGGAAACTATGGCTACACCTTC
CASSADPVGNYGYTF
>TRBV12-5|TRBD2|TRBJ2-3|NA
TGTGCTAGTGGTTTGACTCGAAGCGGGAGGGCCGGCACAGATACGCAGTATTTT
CASGLTRSGRAGTDTQYF
>TRBV10-3|NA|TRBJ2-2|NA
TGTGCCATCAGTCACGGGACACAGAACACCGGGGAGCTGTTTTTT
CAISHGTQNTGELFF
>TRBV12-5|NA|TRBJ1-2|NA
TGTGCTAGTGGTTTGGCAGGGAACGGCTACACCTTC
CASGLAGNGYTF
>TRBV11-2|NA|TRBJ2-3|NA
TGTGCCAGCAGCTTAGGTCGCTTAGGCGGAGGAGGCACAGATACGCAGTATTTT
CASSLGRLGGGGTDTQYF
>TRBV9|TRBD1|TRBJ2-7|NA
TGTGCCAGCAGCGGCCGGGACAGTTCCTACGAGCAGTACTTC
CASSGRDSSYEQYF
>TRBV7-9|NA|TRBJ2-3|NA
TGTGCCAGCAGCTCTCATACCAAGACCGACGGAGATACGCAGTATTTT
CASSSHTKTDGDTQYF
>TRBV30|NA|TRBJ2-7|NA
TGTGCCTGGAGTCAGATCTACGAGCAGTACTTC
CAWSQIYEQYF
>TRBV4-2|NA|TRBJ1-4|once
TGTGCCAGCAGCCAAGAGGATGAAAAACTGTTTTTT
CASSQEDEKLFF
>TRBV4-2|NA|TRBJ2-7|NA
TGTGCCAGCAGCCAGGCCGTGGGCGCATACGAGCAGTACTTC
CASSQAVGAYEQYF
>TRBV16|NA|TRBJ2-1|NA
TGTGCCAGCAGCCCTATAAATGAGCAGTTCTTC
CASSPINEQFF
>TRBV4-2|TRBD2|TRBJ2-1|NA
TGTGCCAGCAGCCTCCCGACTAGCGCGAGCTCCTACAATGAGCAGTTCTTC
CASSLPTSASSYNEQFF
>TRBV27|NA|TRBJ2-3|NA
TGTGCCAGCACCACCGCTAGCGCAAGCACAGATACGCAGTATTTT
CASTTASASTDTQYF
>TRBV30|NA|TRBJ1-1|NA
TGTGCCTGGACGGGACATCCGAACACTGAAGCTTTCTTT
CAWTGHPNTEAFF
>TRBV5-4|TRBD2|TRBJ2-7|few
TGTGCCAGCAGCTCGGGACTAGCGGGTTACGAGCAGTACTTC
CASSSGLAGYEQYF
>TRBV11-2|NA|TRBJ1-3|NA
TGTGCCAGCAGCTTATCGGACTCTGGAAACACCATATATTTT
CASSLSDSGNTIYF
>TRBV4-1|TRBD1|TRBJ2-7|NA
TGCGCCAGCAGCCACACCGGGACAGGGGCTTACGAGCAGTACTTC
CASSHTGTGAYEQYF
>TRBV19|TRBD2|TRBJ2-1|once
TGTGCCAGTAGCCTCGGGGAATATAGCGGGAGGGCCGTCGGTGAGCAGTTCTTC
CASSLGEYSGRAVGEQFF
>TRBV21-1|NA|TRBJ1-6|NA
TGTGCCAGCCCCCATGCGGAGGGGCGGTATAATTCACCCCTCCACTTT
CASPHAEGRYNSPLHF
>TRBV6-2/TRBV6-3|TRBD2|TRBJ2-1|NA
TGTGCCAGCAGTTACCCGACTAGCGGGCCGAGCTCCTACAATGAGCAGTTCTTC
CASSYPTSGPSSYNEQFF
>TRBV7-2|TRBD2|TRBJ2-6|NA
TGTGCCAGCAGCTTAGCGGGTAGCGGGAGTTGGGCCAACGTCCTGACTTTC
CASSLAGSGSWANVLTF
>TRBV19|TRBD2|TRBJ2-7|few
TGTGCCAGTAGTACTAGCGGGAGGTCCGAGCAGTACTTC
CASSTSGRSEQYF
>TRBV7-2|NA|TRBJ2-7|NA
TGTGCCAGCAGCCCCACGGGGACCCATGGGGAGCAGTACTTC
CASSPTGTHGEQYF
>TRBV18|NA|TRBJ2-7|NA
TGTGCCAGCTCACAGACAGACAGCTACGAGCAGTACTTC
CASSQTDSYEQYF
>TRBV12-3/TRBV12-4|NA|TRBJ1-2|NA
TGTGCCAGCAGTTTTAACAGGGCGGGCGGCTACACCTTC
CASSFNRAGGYTF